This is a list of T cell receptor beta chains from one sample in a study of T cell changes during pregnancy in multiple sclerosis. The table came from immunoSEQ multiplex PCR; TCRdb's copy has only in-frame clones and leaves some out. Among 60,000 to 75,000 clones listed, more than 90% were seen once. The sample here was peripheral blood, taken in the second trimester of pregnancy. These receptors came from a female donor with multiple sclerosis, enrolled in a pregnancy study. Each CDR3 is given with its conserved first and last residue. Fields, in order: clone size, V gene, D gene, J gene, CDR3 DNA, CDR3 protein. The D gene is left open where the match is weak. Only part of the rows carry a size: once, few, many, or a class if the clone is expanded.

.,TRBV5-1,TRBD2,TRBJ2-1,TGCGCCAGCAGCCCGGGACTAGCGGGAACACGCAATGAGCAGTTCTTC,CASSPGLAGTRNEQFF
.,TRBV27,TRBD1,TRBJ1-5,TGTGCCAGCAGCCTCAGGGGGCCGGATCAGCCCCAGCATTTT,CASSLRGPDQPQHF
.,TRBV18,TRBD1,TRBJ2-5,TGTGCCAGCTCACAGGACAGGGGGTTGACTAGCGACCAAGAGACCCAGTACTTC,CASSQDRGLTSDQETQYF
.,TRBV15,TRBD1,TRBJ2-1,TGTGCCACCAGACCGACAGGGGACGGAAATGAGCAGTTCTTC,CATRPTGDGNEQFF
few,TRBV28,TRBD1,TRBJ1-6,TGTGCCAGCAGGCCCGACAGGGATAATTCACCCCTCCACTTT,CASRPDRDNSPLHF
.,TRBV7-9,.,TRBJ2-3,TGTGCCAGCAGCCTAGACGAGATCACAGATACGCAGTATTTT,CASSLDEITDTQYF
.,TRBV7-9,TRBD2,TRBJ2-7,TGTGCCAGCAGCTTAGTGGTAGCGGGAGATTACGAGCAGTACTTC,CASSLVVAGDYEQYF
.,TRBV27,.,TRBJ1-2,TGTGCCAGCAGTTCCTTCAGGGGTGAACGGGGCTACACCTTC,CASSSFRGERGYTF
.,TRBV30,TRBD1,TRBJ1-5,TGTGCCTGGAGTACAGGGGGTTCACGGGGGCCCCAGCATTTT,CAWSTGGSRGPQHF
.,TRBV18,.,TRBJ2-5,TGTGCCAGCTCACCGATCGTCGGAGAGACCCAGTACTTC,CASSPIVGETQYF
.,TRBV5-1,TRBD1,TRBJ2-2,TGCGCCAGCAGCAGGTCGACAGGGGTGAACACCGGGGAGCTGTTTTTT,CASSRSTGVNTGELFF
.,TRBV11-2,.,TRBJ2-2,TGTGCCAGCAGCTCAATACATCTCCGGGAGCTGTTTTTT,CASSSIHLRELFF
once,TRBV19,.,TRBJ2-6,TGTGCCAGTAGCGAGAATGGGGCCAACGTCCTGACTTTC,CASSENGANVLTF
.,TRBV28,TRBD1,TRBJ1-2,TGTGCCAGCTCCCATGCGGGGACAGGGGGCGCGAGAGGCTACACCTTC,CASSHAGTGGARGYTF
.,TRBV5-1,.,TRBJ2-3,TGCGCCAGCAGCCCCGGACATAGCACAGATACGCAGTATTTT,CASSPGHSTDTQYF
.,TRBV7-9,.,TRBJ2-5,TGTGCCAGCATCCCCGGGGGTCAAGAGACCCAGTACTTC,CASIPGGQETQYF
.,TRBV10-3,.,TRBJ2-7,TGTGCCATCTCTGCACTAGCTACGGGCGAGCAGTACTTC,CAISALATGEQYF
.,TRBV7-2,TRBD2,TRBJ2-3,TGTGCCAGCAGCTTAGAACTAGCGGGGGGTTCGTATGGAGATACGCAGTATTTT,CASSLELAGGSYGDTQYF
.,TRBV21-1,.,TRBJ1-1,TGTGCCAGCAGCAAAGCTGGGACAGAGAACACTGAAGCTTTCTTT,CASSKAGTENTEAFF
.,TRBV5-4,.,TRBJ2-2,TGTGCCAGCAGCTTGGACCCAGGGGCGAACACCGGGGAGCTGTTTTTT,CASSLDPGANTGELFF
.,TRBV5-6,.,TRBJ1-5,TGTGCCAGCAGCTTGGATCGGGGGGAACAGCCCCAGCATTTT,CASSLDRGEQPQHF
.,TRBV5-1,TRBD1,TRBJ1-2,TGCGCCAGCAGCGACGGGGACAGGGCTATGGATGGCTACACCTTC,CASSDGDRAMDGYTF
once,TRBV2,TRBD1,TRBJ2-7,TGTGCCAGCAGTGAAGTTCAGGGGGCCGGGGCCTACGAGCAGTACTTC,CASSEVQGAGAYEQYF
.,TRBV30,.,TRBJ1-2,TGTGCCTGGAAGGGACACATCTATGGCTACACCTTC,CAWKGHIYGYTF
.,TRBV5-1,.,TRBJ1-1,TGCGCCAGCAGCGCTCAGGGGATCGCTGAAGCTTTCTTT,CASSAQGIAEAFF
.,TRBV4-1,TRBD2,TRBJ2-1,TGCGCCAGCAGCCCGGGACTAGCGGGAGATGAGCAGTTCTTC,CASSPGLAGDEQFF